These 20 T cell receptor beta chains originate from one sample sequenced in a study of human T cells and chemical hapten exposure. TCRdb re-analysed the RACE reads in MiXCR, keeping a single row per CDR3 protein. The sample holds around 300,000 distinct CDR3 sequences, around 5% seen once. Time point reported: pre-sensitization, week 0. Documented treatment: therapeutic diphenylcyclopropenone sensitization with weekly scalp DPC. This specimen was whole blood, taken in connection with sensitization to the hapten diphenylcyclopropenone (DPC). These receptors were collected from a woman younger than 30 with alopecia areata. Some clones in this sample may be carry-over from other donors' samples.

This clonotype has more than one count but fewer than ten. The chain is built from TRBV6-5 and TRBJ1-4, with TRBD1 as a possible D gene (6 bases). The CDR3 totals 17 residues. V lost 2 bases and J 7 bases, leaving 20 bases between the germline ends. CDR1 and CDR2 (germline): MNHEY, SVGAGI. The chain's CDR3 is CASSYDSLGRGGEKLFF. The DNA for the CDR3 is TGTGCCAGCAGTTACGATTCCTTGGGCAGGGGAGGTGAAAAACTGTTTTTT.

The chain combines TRBV10-3 with TRBJ1-3; 7 nucleotides align to TRBD1. Losses at the gene ends were 0 bases for V and 0 bases for J; bases not matched to a gene: 2. Germline V CDR1 and CDR2: ENHRY, SYGVKD. CDR3 length equals 16 residues. CDR3 residues: CAISESGQSSGNTIYF. CDR3 DNA: TGTGCCATCAGTGAGTCGGGACAGAGCTCTGGAAACACCATATATTTT.

The J gene is TRBJ1-1, the V gene TRBV15, with 12 bases fitting TRBD1. CDR1 is LNHNV, CDR2 YYDKDF, per germline (reference sequence). The CDR3 totals 14 residues. The V gene end was trimmed by 3 bases and the J gene end by 7 bases; junction bases not matched to a gene: 3. In DNA form, the CDR3 reads TGTGCCACCAGCAGGGGACAGGGGGCGAGTGAAGCTTTCTTT. It translates to CATSRGQGASEAFF.

This clonotype has only a few counts. The chain carries TRBV2 and TRBJ2-3, with TRBD2 matching over 8 bases. Looked up from germline, CDR1 is SNHLY and CDR2 is FYNNEI. J was trimmed by 5 bases and V by 5 bases; bases with no gene match: 9. This CDR3 contains 15 residues. This CDR3 is CASSSAGGQGDTQYF. The DNA of the CDR3 is TGTGCCAGCAGTTCCGCGGGGGGCCAGGGAGATACGCAGTATTTT.

This clonotype was seen many times. The chain employs TRBV7-2 and TRBJ2-7; either TRBD1 or TRBD2 may supply D (6 bases each). This CDR3 is built from 13 residues. The V and J ends lost 7 bases and 5 bases respectively, with 15 bases between them. From germline, CDR1 is SGHTA and CDR2 FQGNSA. The chain's CDR3 is CASKLGGLHEQYF. DNA for the CDR3: TGTGCCAGCAAACTAGGGGGACTCCACGAGCAGTACTTC.

This clonotype was counted only a few times. J is TRBJ2-1 and V is TRBV24-1; D uncertain. CDR1 is KGHDR and CDR2 is SFDVKD in the germline V gene. V was clipped by 1 base and J by 0 bases, with 9 bases between them. This CDR3 has 16 residues. The DNA for the CDR3 is TGTGCCACCAGTGATTTAAGTGGTAGCTCCTACAATGAGCAGTTCTTC. It specifies CATSDLSGSSYNEQFF.

The V call is TRBV7-9, the J call TRBJ2-3, with D unresolved. The V end lost 10 bases, the J end lost 7 bases, and 9 bases lay between the germline ends. Looked up from germline, CDR1 is SEHNR and CDR2 is FQNEAQ (reference sequence). This CDR3 region has 10 residues. CDR3 amino acids: CAKAQNTQYF. In nucleotides, the CDR3 is TGTGCCAAGGCCCAGAATACGCAGTATTTT. Complete variable domain (other parts from reference TRBV7-9 and TRBJ2-3): DTGVSQNPRHKITKRGQNVTFRCDPISEHNRLYWYRQTLGQGPEFLTYFQNEAQLEKSRLLSDRFSAERPKGSFSTLEIQRTEQGDSAMYLCAKAQNTQYFGPGTRLTVL.

The table lists this clonotype with a few counts. V gene TRBV7-2 combines with J gene TRBJ2-3; D not certain. Deletions cut 1 base from V and 6 bases from J, with 8 bases between. The CDR3 consists of 13 residues. The germline gives CDR1 SGHTA, CDR2 FQGNSA. The CDR3 reads CASSLDRSDTQYF. CDR3 DNA sequence: TGTGCCAGCAGCTTAGATCGTTCGGATACGCAGTATTTT.

This clonotype was observed many times. The chain links TRBV2 to TRBJ1-4, with no clear D. This CDR3 contains 13 residues. V lost 4 bases and J 9 bases, leaving 12 bases between the germline ends. CDR1 and CDR2 (germline): SNHLY, FYNNEI. The CDR3 DNA reads as TGTGCCAGCAGTGGGGCCCGGGCCCAAAAACTGTTTTTT. It encodes CASSGARAQKLFF.

This clonotype occurred a few times. This rearrangement joins TRBV20-1 to TRBJ1-6; D remains ambiguous. The CDR3 totals 14 residues. Trimming cost V 3 bases and J 0 bases, with 6 bases left between them. The germline V gene has CDR1 DFQATT and CDR2 SNEGSKA (reference sequence). Here the CDR3 reads CSASWPSYNSPLHF. The CDR3 bases are TGCAGTGCTAGTTGGCCCTCCTATAATTCACCCCTCCACTTT.

This clonotype was counted many times. The chain is built from TRBV7-9 and TRBJ1-2, with no clear D. V gave up 3 bases and J gave up 3 bases, with 11 bases separating them. There are 14 residues in the CDR3. Germline CDR1 SEHNR, CDR2 FQNEAQ (reference sequence). CDR3 in DNA: TGTGCCAGCAGCTTTAACGGAGGCTACTATGGCTACACCTTC. It yields the protein CASSFNGGYYGYTF.

This clonotype showed up many times. The chain joins TRBV7-6 to TRBJ2-1; TRBD2 matches 9 bases. Per germline, CDR1 SGHVS and CDR2 FNYEAQ. Trimming at V came to 1 base and at J to 7 bases, leaving 2 bases not matched to a gene. The CDR3 has 14 amino acids. CDR3 in amino acids: CASSLGGLANEQFF. The DNA for the CDR3 is TGTGCCAGCAGCTTAGGGGGACTAGCAAATGAGCAGTTCTTC.

This clonotype came up many times. The rearrangement links TRBV4-3 to TRBJ2-1, with 8 bases aligning to TRBD1. V was pared by 3 bases and J by 9 bases, with 4 bases of the junction left unmatched. From germline, CDR1 is LGHNA and CDR2 YSLEER. This CDR3 has 13 residues. Written as DNA, the CDR3 is TGCGCCAGCAGCCAGGACAGGGTAGGTGAGCAGTTCTTC. It yields the protein CASSQDRVGEQFF.

The chain uses TRBV20-1 and TRBJ2-3; D is possibly TRBD2 (5 bases). The CDR3 length is 14 residues. Germline values: CDR1 DFQATT, CDR2 SNEGSKA (reference sequence). The V end lost 7 bases, the J end lost 4 bases, and 18 bases lay between the germline ends. The CDR3 DNA follows: TGCAGTGTCCCGGCCCCCTCTAGCTCAGATACGCAGTATTTT. Translated: CSVPAPSSSDTQYF.

This clonotype appeared many times. CDR3 bases: TGTGCCAGCAGCCGGGGACTTTCCGGATCCTACGAGCAGTACTTC. Amino acid sequence: CASSRGLSGSYEQYF. The rearrangement links TRBV9 to TRBJ2-7; D is perhaps TRBD2 (6 bases). Germline loops: CDR1 SGDLS, CDR2 YYNGEE. There are 15 residues in the CDR3. The V end was cut by 4 bases, the J end by 1 base, with 15 bases between.

This clonotype was recorded a few times. The rearrangement links TRBV27 to TRBJ2-1; the match to TRBD1 covers 8 bases. After removal of 6 bases from V and 6 bases from J, the junction contained 7 bases not matched to a gene. The CDR3 has 14 amino acids. CDR1 is MNHEY and CDR2 is SMNVEV in the germline V gene (reference sequence). This CDR3 is CASRYTGGINEQFF. CDR3 in DNA: TGTGCCAGCAGGTATACAGGGGGAATCAATGAGCAGTTCTTC.

This clonotype was observed at least ten times. The CDR3 protein is CASSRPFNSPLHF. CDR3 nucleotide sequence: TGTGCCAGCAGCCGGCCGTTTAATTCACCCCTCCACTTT. The chain couples TRBV5-6 to TRBJ1-6; D is unclear. V gave up 4 bases and J gave up 6 bases, with 8 bases separating them. The CDR3 runs to 13 residues. The V gene's germline CDR1 is SGHDT and CDR2 YYEEEE.

This clonotype was found many times. This rearrangement joins TRBV4-3 to TRBJ1-5; 7 bases map to TRBD1. Germline values: CDR1 LGHNA, CDR2 YSLEER. CDR3 length equals 15 residues. Germline trimming cut 0 bases from V and 2 bases from J; bases unmatched to any gene: 1. The CDR3 DNA follows: TGCGCCAGCAGCCAAGAAGGGGGCGGCAATCAGCCCCAGCATTTT. It codes for CASSQEGGGNQPQHF.

This clonotype has more than one count but fewer than ten. The V call is TRBV5-6, the J call TRBJ2-7; no definite D call. Germline V CDR1 and CDR2: SGHDT, YYEEEE. There are 13 residues in the CDR3. V was shortened by 4 bases and J by 2 bases, with 10 bases between the two germline ends. The CDR3 protein is CASSPEAAYEQYF. CDR3 DNA: TGTGCCAGCAGCCCCGAAGCAGCCTACGAGCAGTACTTC. Looking up the rest from reference TRBV5-6 and TRBJ2-7 gives the full variable domain: DAGVTQSPTHLIKTRGQQVTLRCSPKSGHDTVSWYQQALGQGPQFIFQYYEEEERQRGNFPDRFSGHQFPNYSSELNVNALLLGDSALYLCASSPEAAYEQYFGPGTRLTVT.

This clonotype was counted many times. The chain has TRBV4-2 and TRBJ2-1; possibly TRBD2 for D (7 bases). The CDR3 has 14 amino acids. Trimming shortened V by 0 bases and J by 10 bases, and 13 bases separated the two germline ends. CDR1 LGHNA and CDR2 YNFKEQ come from the germline V gene. The CDR3 DNA sequence: TGTGCCAGCAGCCAAGATTCCGGCGGGGGCGAGCAGTTCTTC. Translated, it gives CASSQDSGGGEQFF.